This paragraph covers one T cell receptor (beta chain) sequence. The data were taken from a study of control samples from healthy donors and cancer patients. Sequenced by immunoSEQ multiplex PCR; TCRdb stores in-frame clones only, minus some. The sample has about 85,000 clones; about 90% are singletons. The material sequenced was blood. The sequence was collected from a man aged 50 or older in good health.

CDR3 bases: TGTGCCACCAGCAGTGAAACAGGGATTTACTCGGAAAAACTGTTTTTT. It specifies CATSSETGIYSEKLFF. V is TRBV15 and J is TRBJ1-4, with a weak D call TRBD1 (6 bases). CDR1 is LNHNV and CDR2 is YYDKDF in the germline V gene (reference sequence). The ends were cut back, 3 bases at V and 8 bases at J, with 19 bases in the middle. CDR3 length: 16 amino acids.